This T cell receptor (beta chain) appears in the sequencing data of a study of identical twins. Trimming pared 7 bases from V and 6 bases from J, leaving 14 bases between. The germline gives CDR1 DFQATT, CDR2 SNEGSKA (reference sequence). The CDR3 runs 12 residues. This clonotype was counted between two and nine times. Via MiXCR, TCRdb re-called the 5' RACE reads, giving one row per CDR3 protein. Of hundreds of thousands of distinct CDR3 sequences listed, around a tenth were seen once; the top ten hold 4.5% to 5.5%. The clonotype originates from a woman aged 18-29 years in good health. Specimen: memory (CD45RO+) T cells sorted from blood. The rearrangement links TRBV20-1 to TRBJ2-3, with D tentatively TRBD1 or TRBD2 (5 bases each). This CDR3 is CSVPSRGDTQYF. The CDR3 bases are TGCAGTGTCCCGTCTCGGGGCGATACGCAGTATTTT.